This T cell receptor (beta chain) was sequenced during a study of glioma-infiltrating T cells after dendritic cell vaccination. The primer mix had 60 V beta and 13 J beta primers. The repertoire was sequenced with immunoSEQ multiplex PCR; TCRdb's copy has only in-frame clones and lacks some. This sample yields approximately 90,000 clones, of which about 83% are seen a single time; roughly 2.9% belongs to the top ten. The CDR3 sequence is 15 residues long. The V gene end was trimmed by 0 bases and the J gene end by 6 bases; junction bases not matched to a gene: 3. Germline assignment: CDR1 SGHRS and CDR2 YFSETQ.

The clonotype comes from a human donor with glioblastoma. The chain links TRBV5-1 to TRBJ2-7; 13 positions agree with TRBD2. This sample comprised blood, obtained before dendritic cell vaccination. CDR3 in DNA: TGCGCCAGCAGCTTGGGGACTAGCGGGAGTAGCGAGCAGTACTTC. This sequence encodes CASSLGTSGSSEQYF. The whole variable domain, remainder taken from reference TRBV5-1 and TRBJ2-7, is KAGVTQTPRYLIKTRGQQVTLSCSPISGHRSVSWYQQTPGQGLQFLFEYFSETQRNKGNFPGRFSGRQFSNSRSEMNVSTLELGDSALYLCASSLGTSGSSEQYFGPGTRLTVT.